In this sample, the clone carrying this TCR beta chain turned up a few times. What it binds is unknown. This sample is part of a study of vaccination and CD4 T cells after COVID-19. Looking at the study overall: Convalescent patients had positive nasal swab PCR results for SARS-CoV-2. Disease was mild in nine and severe in one. The cells were exposed to overlapping spike peptides originating from SARS-CoV-2, HCoV-NL63, HCoV-OC43 and HCoV-229E for stimulation.

The treatment was: roughly 11-day PBMC culture with coronavirus spike peptide pools or control peptides (ViraFEST assay). With 9.5 to 10 ug/ml peptide pools and approximately 10 IU/ml IL-2, PBMCs were cultured at about 2.2 million per well. Trimming took off 6 bases at V and 7 bases at J, with 10 bases between the two ends. Per germline, CDR1 MGHDK and CDR2 SYGVNS. The CDR3 covers 13 residues. Cultured CD4+ T cell DNA underwent sequencing with the Oncomine TCR Beta short-read assay. The template was genomic DNA from cultured CD4+ T cells. One entry per CDR3 protein, called by TCRdb with MiXCR from the PCR reads. Among roughly 17,000 distinct CDR3 sequences, 23% were seen once, and the ten largest hold 6.5% to 10%.

Sequenced material: cultured CD4+ T cells from blood. The chain employs TRBV25-1 and TRBJ1-6; no reliable D call. This clonotype was obtained from a human donor with COVID-19. In DNA, the CDR3 is TGTGCCAGCAGCGGTGCCTTCAATTCACCCCTCCACTTT. As protein: CASSGAFNSPLHF.